The 27 T cell receptor beta chains given below trace back to one sample, sequenced in a study of shared clonotypes between healthy human individuals (dated by TCRdb to about 2020). The library was produced with the immunoSEQ multiplex PCR assay. TCRdb took over this immuneACCESS table, retaining in-frame rearrangements with V and J assigned. Such tables are incomplete; in checked studies, under half of the missing clones stem from an unresolved V gene, and the remainder is unexplained. Within this sample are 2 million to 2.5 million clones, with approximately 90% of them counted one time only. Of the sample, around 0.35% falls within the top ten clones. Input material: naive CD4+ T cells from PBMCs. What this sample's cell subset or site label stands for: CD45RA+ positively selected. The receptors here all came from a man aged 18-30 years in good health. Some clones in this sample may be carry-over from other donors' samples.

CDR3 residues: CASSFAPGLVTPGNEQFF. The CDR3 DNA reads as TGCGCCAGCAGCTTTGCGCCGGGGTTAGTAACTCCCGGCAATGAGCAGTTCTTC. The J gene is TRBJ2-1, the V gene TRBV5-1, with D possibly TRBD2 on 5 matching bases. The CDR3 has 18 amino acids. In germline, CDR1 is SGHRS, CDR2 YFSETQ. The V gene lost 2 bases and the J gene lost 6 bases, with 24 bases spanning the gap.

The rearrangement joins TRBV6-1 to TRBJ1-5; D may be TRBD1 (5 bases). The ends were cut back, 0 bases at V and 6 bases at J, with 9 bases in the middle. The CDR3 sequence is 14 residues long. Germline assignment: CDR1 MNHNS and CDR2 SASEGT. Written as DNA, the CDR3 is TGTGCCAGCAGTGAAGCCAGGAGGGGTCAGCCCCAGCATTTT. Its protein is CASSEARRGQPQHF.

This chain joins TRBV9 and TRBJ1-2; TRBD1 matches at 7 bases. This CDR3 is built from 12 residues. Unmatched junction bases numbered 0, after V lost 3 bases and J lost 4 bases. Germline lookup yields CDR1 SGDLS and CDR2 YYNGEE. The CDR3 loop is CASSGQGYGYTF. For the CDR3, the DNA is TGTGCCAGCAGCGGACAGGGCTATGGCTACACCTTC.

Of note for this clone: The same CDR3 is also encoded by other DNA sequences in this sample. The J gene is TRBJ1-2, the V gene TRBV20-1; no reliable D call. From germline, CDR1 is DFQATT and CDR2 SNEGSKA (reference sequence). Trimming pared 6 bases from V and 1 base from J, leaving 3 bases between. The CDR3 has 10 residues. Here the CDR3 reads CSASNYGYTF. The CDR3 nucleotides read TGCAGTGCCAGTAACTATGGCTACACCTTC.

This clone was seen a single time. This chain links TRBV18 with TRBJ1-1; D not certain. V was shortened by 2 bases and J by 3 bases, with 7 bases between the two germline ends. Germline loops: CDR1 KGHSH, CDR2 LQKENI. The CDR3 covers 13 residues. The CDR3 nucleotides are TGTGCCAGCTCACCAAAGGCAGACACTGAAGCTTTCTTT. Translating it yields CASSPKADTEAFF.

This clone was recorded a few times. This chain links TRBV5-1 with TRBJ2-2; D remains ambiguous. The germline V gene has CDR1 SGHRS and CDR2 YFSETQ. CDR3 length equals 14 residues. Trimming cost V 4 bases and J 3 bases, with 10 bases left between them. CDR3 bases: TGCGCCAGCAGCCCTCCATCCGACACCGGGGAGCTGTTTTTT. Translation: CASSPPSDTGELFF.

The V and J genes are TRBV11-3 and TRBJ2-7; possibly TRBD1 or TRBD2 for D (6 bases each). Germline V gives CDR1 SGHNT, CDR2 YENEEA. V was cut by 3 bases and J by 3 bases, with 9 bases left in between. This CDR3 spans 13 amino acids. The CDR3 nucleotides read TGTGCCAGCAGCTTGCGGGACAACTACGAGCAGTACTTC. This sequence encodes CASSLRDNYEQYF. The full variable domain, its missing parts supplied by reference TRBV11-3 and TRBJ2-7, is EAGVVQSPRYKIIEKKQPVAFWCNPISGHNTLYWYLQNLGQGPELLIRYENEEAVDDSQLPKDRFSAERLKGVDSTLKIQPAELGDSAVYLCASSLRDNYEQYFGPGTRLTVT.

The V gene is TRBV5-4, the J gene TRBJ2-7; TRBD1 aligns across 8 bases. J gave up 2 bases and V 4 bases, and 5 bases lay outside the gene matches. There are 14 residues in the CDR3. Germline assignment: CDR1 SGHNT and CDR2 YYREEE (reference sequence). The CDR3, as DNA: TGTGCCAGCAGCCCAGGGGGCATCCCCTACGAGCAGTACTTC. Amino acid sequence: CASSPGGIPYEQYF.

The chain recombines TRBV28 with TRBJ2-7, with 8 bases fitting TRBD2. The CDR3 spans 15 residues. Germline lookup yields CDR1 MDHEN and CDR2 SYDVKM. Trimming at V came to 4 bases and at J to 2 bases, leaving 7 bases not matched to a gene. CDR3 bases: TGTGCCAGCAGTTCGCCGAGAGCGGGAGCCTACGAGCAGTACTTC. It encodes CASSSPRAGAYEQYF.

The V gene is TRBV5-1, the J gene TRBJ1-5, with D uncertain. CDR1 and CDR2 from the germline V gene are SGHRS and YFSETQ. CDR3 length: 13 residues. Deletions cut 7 bases from V and 2 bases from J, with 10 bases between. DNA for the CDR3: TGCGCCAGCCCCCCTCCCGGCAATCAGCCCCAGCATTTT. Residues: CASPPPGNQPQHF.

The V and J genes are TRBV19 and TRBJ2-3; D possibly corresponds to TRBD1 (5 bases). The germline V gene encodes CDR1 LNHDA and CDR2 SQIVND (reference sequence). V was trimmed by 5 bases and J by 0 bases, leaving 15 bases between them. The length of the CDR3 is 16 residues. The CDR3 protein is CASSSRQSSSTDTQYF. The DNA of the CDR3 is TGTGCCAGTAGTTCCAGACAGAGCTCTAGCACAGATACGCAGTATTTT.

The chain combines TRBV5-1 with TRBJ2-7, with 13 positions matching TRBD2. From germline, CDR1 is SGHRS and CDR2 YFSETQ. The CDR3 extends over 16 amino acids. Losses at the gene ends were 4 bases for V and 7 bases for J; bases not matched to a gene: 11. As DNA, the CDR3 is TGCGCCAGCAGCCTAGTTGGACTAGCGGGAGACGAGGAGCAGTACTTC. Its translation: CASSLVGLAGDEEQYF.

A single count supports this clone. The chain carries TRBV9 and TRBJ2-1; no clear D. CDR3 size: 15 residues. The germline V gene encodes CDR1 SGDLS and CDR2 YYNGEE. V shed 0 bases and J shed 8 bases, with 15 bases lying between them. CDR3 residues: CASSVGSVGIHEQFF. The CDR3 coding sequence is TGTGCCAGCAGCGTAGGTAGTGTTGGGATCCATGAGCAGTTCTTC.

The chain couples TRBV5-6 to TRBJ1-1, with a possible D match to TRBD1 (5 bases). The CDR3 is 13 residues long. The V gene's germline CDR1 is SGHDT and CDR2 YYEEEE. V dropped 0 bases and J dropped 8 bases, with 11 bases sitting between them. The DNA of the CDR3 is TGTGCCAGCAGCTTGGGGGGGAAAGCAGAAGCTTTCTTT. Protein product: CASSLGGKAEAFF.

A word on this clone: Other DNA sequences in this specimen translate into the identical CDR3. The chain employs TRBV4-3 and TRBJ2-3; D gene ambiguous. The CDR3 runs to 13 residues. CDR1 LGHNA and CDR2 YSLEER come from the germline V gene. Trimming took 0 bases from V and 6 from J, leaving 7 bases between them. CDR3 amino acids: CASSQDRSDTQYF. The CDR3 nucleotides are TGCGCCAGCAGCCAAGATAGGTCGGATACGCAGTATTTT.

This chain uses TRBV28 with TRBJ1-1; TRBD1 is a possible D gene (6 bases). This CDR3 comprises 14 residues. Trimming removed 6 bases from V and 6 bases from J, with 17 bases in between. Germline CDR1 and CDR2: MDHEN and SYDVKM. As DNA, the CDR3 is TGTGCCAGCAGACCTTACCAGTGGGGGCCTGAAGCTTTCTTT. It is translated as CASRPYQWGPEAFF.

V gene TRBV6-5 combines with J gene TRBJ2-1; D gene unclear. The V gene's germline CDR1 is MNHEY and CDR2 SVGAGI. This CDR3 has 14 amino acids. V lost 5 bases and J lost 2, with 10 bases in between. The CDR3: CASSTRRPYNEQFF. For the CDR3, the DNA is TGTGCCAGCAGTACCAGAAGGCCCTACAATGAGCAGTTCTTC.

The chain joins TRBV7-8 to TRBJ2-7, with 12 bases lining up with TRBD2. V lost 0 bases and J lost 6; bases outside the gene matches: 3. The CDR3 is 15 amino acids. Germline-derived CDR1 and CDR2 are SGHVS and FQNEAQ. The CDR3 spells CASSLASGLAGEQYF. DNA for the CDR3: TGTGCCAGCAGCTTAGCATCGGGACTAGCGGGCGAGCAGTACTTC.

For this clone: Other DNA sequences within the sample encode an identical CDR3. V gene TRBV5-1 combines with J gene TRBJ1-2; tentative D call: TRBD1 (5 bases). The V gene's germline CDR1 is SGHRS and CDR2 YFSETQ. Trimming stripped 4 bases from V and 5 bases from J, with 9 bases between. The CDR3 is 12 residues long. CDR3 sequence: CASSPDTYGYTF. In DNA form, the CDR3 reads TGCGCCAGCAGCCCGGACACGTATGGCTACACCTTC.

The chain employs TRBV27 and TRBJ2-7, with TRBD2 matching 7 bases. This CDR3 is 14 amino acids long. Unmatched junction bases numbered 9, after V lost 8 bases and J lost 2 bases. CDR1 is MNHEY and CDR2 is SMNVEV in the germline V gene (reference sequence). DNA for the CDR3: TGTGCCAGCGGAGAGCGGGGAGCAACCTACGAGCAGTACTTC. The encoded protein is CASGERGATYEQYF.

The CDR3 nucleotides are TGTGCCAGCAGCTTAGCATCCACCTCCTACAATGAGCAGTTCTTC. Its protein product is CASSLASTSYNEQFF. J is TRBJ2-1 and V is TRBV7-3, with D hard to call. CDR3 length: 15 residues. The germline V and J ends were trimmed by 2 bases and 0 bases, with 8 bases remaining between them. Germline CDR1 SGHTA, CDR2 FQGTGA.

The J gene is TRBJ2-1, the V gene TRBV9; 10 nucleotides line up with TRBD2. The junction had 5 bases not matched to a gene; V was cut back by 0 bases and J by 5 bases. The length of the CDR3 is 16 residues. Germline V gives CDR1 SGDLS, CDR2 YYNGEE. The CDR3 region has the DNA TGTGCCAGCAGCGTAGCCCTAAGCGGGAGGGACAATGAGCAGTTCTTC. Encoded protein: CASSVALSGRDNEQFF.

The rearrangement uses TRBV7-2 and TRBJ1-1; D is unclear. The CDR3 consists of 15 residues. Germline CDR1 reads SGHTA; CDR2 reads FQGNSA. V gave up 5 bases and J gave up 4 bases, with 17 bases separating them. CDR3 nucleotide sequence: TGTGCCAGCAGCCCCCGGGCCTTAAAAGCCACTGAAGCTTTCTTT. Its protein is CASSPRALKATEAFF.

Worth noting for this clone: This sample also contains other DNA sequences that code for the same CDR3. This chain connects TRBV5-1 to TRBJ2-7; 11 positions agree with TRBD2. The germline CDR1 and CDR2 sequences are SGHRS and YFSETQ. The V segment lost 7 bases and the J segment 0 bases; nucleotides outside the gene matches: 3. The CDR3 consists of 14 residues. DNA for the CDR3: TGCGCCAGCGGCGGGACTAGCGGCTCCTACGAGCAGTACTTC. This translates into CASGGTSGSYEQYF.

The gene calls are TRBV7-3 and TRBJ2-5, with D uncertain. CDR3 size: 14 residues. V lost 5 bases and J lost 5, with 15 bases in between. Germline V gene data show CDR1 as SGHTA and CDR2 as FQGTGA. CDR3 in DNA: TGTGCCAGCAGCCCCGGAACTCTGGGGGAGACCCAGTACTTC. Amino acid sequence: CASSPGTLGETQYF.

V is TRBV28 and J is TRBJ1-2; D call uncertain. The V and J ends lost 7 bases and 7 bases respectively, with 13 bases between them. The CDR3 consists of 12 residues. The germline V gene has CDR1 MDHEN and CDR2 SYDVKM. For the CDR3, the DNA is TGTGCCAGCATGGAGGATTCTGGTGGCTACACCTTC. Its protein product is CASMEDSGGYTF.

V and J are TRBV11-2 and TRBJ1-1, with 8 positions matching TRBD1. This CDR3 contains 14 residues. Unmatched junction bases numbered 9, after V lost 5 bases and J lost 7 bases. Looked up from germline, CDR1 is SGHAT and CDR2 is FQNNGV. CDR3 amino acids: CASSGQGAGGEAFF. CDR3 sequence (DNA): TGTGCCAGCAGCGGCCAGGGGGCGGGAGGTGAAGCTTTCTTT.